A single sample gave rise to the 8 T cell receptor beta chains below, sequenced in a study of T cells in Graves' hyperthyroidism and ophthalmopathy. The TCR beta CDR3 regions underwent amplification using RNA transcripts as the source. During a first-round RT-PCR of the TCR CDR3, the HTBI primer set was used. TCRdb re-called the multiplex PCR reads through MiXCR, storing one row per CDR3 protein. Among about 560,000 distinct CDR3 sequences, approximately 16% were seen once, and the ten largest hold 15% to 20%. The specimen sequenced was blood. Receptor source: a young woman with Graves' hyperthyroidism.

Ten or more counts support this clonotype. This rearrangement joins TRBV20-1 to TRBJ2-2; no definite D call. The CDR3 contains 14 residues. Trimming removed 0 bases from V and 3 bases from J, with 8 bases in between. Germline assignment: CDR1 DFQATT and CDR2 SNEGSKA (reference sequence). This chain's CDR3 is CSARDSVYTGELFF. Here the CDR3 DNA reads TGCAGTGCTAGAGATTCCGTGTACACCGGGGAGCTGTTTTTT.

Many counts were recorded for this clonotype. The rearrangement links TRBV11-2 to TRBJ2-3; the match to TRBD2 covers 15 bases. The CDR3 runs 16 residues. The V gene end was trimmed by 4 bases and the J gene end by 6 bases; junction bases not matched to a gene: 5. CDR1 SGHAT and CDR2 FQNNGV come from the germline V gene. CDR3 in amino acids: CASSSGTSGRRDTQYF. As DNA, the CDR3 is TGTGCCAGCAGCTCAGGGACTAGCGGGAGGAGGGATACGCAGTATTTT.

This clonotype occurred a few times. The rearrangement links TRBV5-6 to TRBJ2-3; 7 bases map to TRBD1. CDR1 and CDR2 (germline): SGHDT, YYEEEE. CDR3 length: 15 amino acids. Trimming took 2 bases from V and 1 from J; bases not matched to a gene: 4. CDR3 amino acids: CASSLEGAGTDTQYF. CDR3 coding DNA: TGTGCCAGCAGCTTAGAGGGGGCAGGCACAGATACGCAGTATTTT. Looking up the rest from reference TRBV5-6 and TRBJ2-3 gives the full variable domain: DAGVTQSPTHLIKTRGQQVTLRCSPKSGHDTVSWYQQALGQGPQFIFQYYEEEERQRGNFPDRFSGHQFPNYSSELNVNALLLGDSALYLCASSLEGAGTDTQYFGPGTRLTVL.

As concerns this clonotype: Sequence at one end of the junction differs from germline and may be a read error. The J gene is TRBJ1-6, the V gene TRBV16; maybe TRBD1 (6 bases). Germline V lookup: CDR1 KGHSY, CDR2 FQNENV. The CDR3 spans 14 residues. CDR3 sequence (DNA): TGTGCCAACAGCCAATTCAGGGGACATTCACCCCTCCACTTT. This encodes CANSQFRGHSPLHF.

This rearrangement joins TRBV27 to TRBJ1-5; a possible D gene is TRBD1 (5 bases). Germline V gene data show CDR1 as MNHEY and CDR2 as SMNVEV (reference sequence). With 6 bases removed from V and 0 bases from J, the gap between germline ends came to 18 bases. The CDR3 is made up of 17 amino acids. The DNA for the CDR3 is TGTGCCAGCAGCCTAGCAGGGCCCCCGTATAGCAATCAGCCCCAGCATTTT. Protein sequence: CASSLAGPPYSNQPQHF.

This chain links TRBV5-6 with TRBJ2-6; 7 nucleotides match TRBD1. The V segment lost 5 bases and the J segment 0 bases; nucleotides outside the gene matches: 8. The CDR3 is made up of 17 amino acids. Germline CDR1 is SGHDT and CDR2 is YYEEEE. The CDR3 DNA is TGTGCCAGCAGTTCCGGGACAGCCGTCTCTGGGGCCAACGTCCTGACTTTC. Amino acid sequence: CASSSGTAVSGANVLTF.

This clonotype was seen ten or more times. The chain employs TRBV4-2 and TRBJ2-1; 8 positions agree with TRBD2. This CDR3 region has 15 residues. The germline gives CDR1 LGHNA, CDR2 YNFKEQ. Trimming cost V 0 bases and J 6 bases; bases outside gene matches: 4. Written as DNA, the CDR3 is TGTGCCAGCAGCCAAGATCTTGGGACTAGCAATGAGCAGTTCTTC. This gives the protein CASSQDLGTSNEQFF.

This clonotype was recorded at least ten times. The V gene is TRBV7-9, the J gene TRBJ2-1; TRBD2 matches 8 bases. The V segment lost 2 bases and the J segment 1 base; nucleotides outside the gene matches: 4. Germline CDR1 SEHNR, CDR2 FQNEAQ (reference sequence). The CDR3 length is 16 residues. CDR3 loop: CASSLREGRSYNEQFF. DNA for the CDR3: TGTGCCAGCAGCTTACGGGAGGGGAGATCCTACAATGAGCAGTTCTTC.